This T cell receptor (beta chain) was sequenced for a study of shared clonotypes between healthy human individuals. General study points: Naive subsets typically showed greater estimated richness than memory subsets. Blood was the sole source, and tissue repertoires probably differ.

CDR1 and CDR2 from the germline V gene are MGHDK and SYGVNS. The CDR3 loop spans 14 amino acids. V shed 5 bases and J shed 0 bases, with 7 bases lying between them. Libraries were prepared by immunoSEQ multiplex PCR; TCRdb keeps only in-frame clonotypes and omits some of them. Seen here are 2 million to 2.5 million clones, more than 90% observed once, and the top ten hold less than 0.15%. Concerning this clone itself: No antigen is known for it.

The sample consisted of naive CD4+ T cells sorted from blood. Indicated subset: CD45RA+ positively selected. This receptor was taken from a man younger than 35 in good health. The chain carries TRBV25-1 and TRBJ1-4; D not certain. The CDR3 protein is CASSPGATNEKLFF. The CDR3 DNA is TGTGCCAGCAGTCCAGGTGCAACTAATGAAAAACTGTTTTTT. The full variable domain, rest sourced from reference TRBV25-1 and TRBJ1-4, is EADIYQTPRYLVIGTGKKITLECSQTMGHDKMYWYQQDPGMELHLIHYSYGVNSTEKGDLSSESTVSRIRTEHFPLTLESARPSHTSQYLCASSPGATNEKLFFGSGTQLSVL.